Presented here are 3 T cell receptor beta chains from one specimen sequenced in a study of T cell clonotyping in hematopoietic cell transplantation. Sequencing used immunoSEQ multiplex PCR; TCRdb keeps in-frame clones, though not all of them. Of around 25,000 clones in the sample, under 97% were seen once. Sequencing was performed on peripheral blood mononuclear cells. Receptors originate from a middle-aged man in good health. Some clones in this sample may be carry-over from other donors' samples.

The CDR3 region has the DNA TGTGCCAGCACCGAGGACAGGGACTATGGCTACACCTTC. Amino acid sequence: CASTEDRDYGYTF. The V and J genes are TRBV7-2 and TRBJ1-2; TRBD1 matches at 8 bases. Germline CDR1 SGHTA, CDR2 FQGNSA. J gave up 3 bases and V 7 bases, and 4 bases lay outside the gene matches. The CDR3 is 13 residues long. Full variable domain (outside the CDR3, taken from reference TRBV7-2 and TRBJ1-2): GAGVSQSPSNKVTEKGKDVELRCDPISGHTALYWYRQSLGQGLEFLIYFQGNSAPDKSGLPSDRFSAERTGGSVSTLTIQRTQQEDSAVYLCASTEDRDYGYTFGSGTRLTVV.

The genes are TRBV10-3 and TRBJ2-3; tentatively, D is TRBD1 or TRBD2 (6 bases each). The CDR3 loop spans 15 amino acids. In germline, CDR1 is ENHRY, CDR2 SYGVKD. Trimming took off 10 bases at V and 2 bases at J, with 19 bases between the two ends. CDR3 coding DNA: TGTGCCACCGGGGGCAGCGGAACGTACACAGATACGCAGTATTTT. Translation gives CATGGSGTYTDTQYF.

A single count supports this clone. The J gene is TRBJ1-5, the V gene TRBV6-6, with unresolved D. The CDR3 extends over 15 amino acids. Germline CDR1 is MNHNY and CDR2 is SVGAGI (reference sequence). V was clipped by 2 bases and J by 0 bases, with 8 bases between them. Here the CDR3 reads CASSYNSHSNQPQHF. Here the CDR3 DNA reads TGTGCCAGCAGTTACAATAGTCATAGCAATCAGCCCCAGCATTTT.